These 29 T cell receptor beta chains share one sample of origin, sequenced in a study of T-cell reconstitution after alpha-beta-depleted transplantation in children. Library preparation (for TCRbeta) was performed with unique molecular identifiers. TCRdb reprocessed the PCR reads with MiXCR, giving one entry per CDR3 protein. The repertoire holds fewer than 350,000 distinct CDR3 sequences, with roughly 12% as singletons. The input for sequencing was peripheral blood, taken 180 days after TCRalphabeta/CD19-depleted stem cell transplant. The origin of the receptors is a male patient between 2 and 15 years old who had a stem cell transplant for chronic granulomatous disease, so the T cells may come from the graft donor.

This clonotype was counted at least ten times. The chain is built from TRBV12-3 or TRBV12-4 and TRBJ2-1, with TRBD2 matching 12 bases. The CDR3 has 14 amino acids. Unmatched junction bases numbered 6, after V lost 7 bases and J lost 8 bases. The CDR3 here is CASTPRLAGDEQFF. In nucleotides, the CDR3 is TGTGCCAGCACCCCGAGACTAGCGGGAGATGAGCAGTTCTTC.

This clonotype was seen at least ten times. The CDR3 region is CASSPRTASSYEQYF. The DNA for the CDR3 is TGCGCCAGCAGCCCGCGGACAGCTTCCTCCTACGAGCAGTACTTC. The rearrangement joins TRBV5-1 to TRBJ2-7; maybe TRBD1 (6 bases). CDR1 and CDR2 (germline): SGHRS, YFSETQ. V was clipped by 4 bases and J by 0 bases, with 14 bases between them. This CDR3 spans 15 amino acids.

With respect to this clonotype: Possible read error: a much larger clone is one base away. This rearrangement joins TRBV7-9 to TRBJ1-1; 7 bases are shared with TRBD1. Germline V gives CDR1 SEHNR, CDR2 FQNEAQ (reference sequence). The CDR3 covers 15 residues. The J segment lost 4 bases and the V segment lost 3 bases, leaving 8 bases of the junction unmatched. The CDR3 bases are TGTGCCAGCAGCTTGACCGGGACAGTGATCACTGAAGCTTTCTTT. This translates into CASSLTGTVITEAFF.

The V gene is TRBV15, the J gene TRBJ1-4, with D possibly being TRBD1 (5 bases). This CDR3 comprises 21 residues. The V gene lost 0 bases and the J gene lost 5 bases, with 28 bases spanning the gap. Germline V gene sequence: CDR1 LNHNV, CDR2 YYDKDF (reference sequence). CDR3 in DNA: TGTGCCACCAGCAGAGAAATCCCCCGGGACTCTACCCGACCCACCAATGAAAAACTGTTTTTT. Protein sequence: CATSREIPRDSTRPTNEKLFF. Full variable domain (missing parts from reference TRBV15 and TRBJ1-4): DAMVIQNPRYQVTQFGKPVTLSCSQTLNHNVMYWYQQKSSQAPKLLFHYYDKDFNNEADTPDNFQSRRPNTSFCFLDIRSPGLGDTAMYLCATSREIPRDSTRPTNEKLFFGSGTQLSVL.

As regards this clonotype: This could be a read error, since a much larger clone is one nucleotide away. The chain links TRBV25-1 to TRBJ2-7; D gene ambiguous. This CDR3 has 11 amino acids. Per germline, CDR1 MGHDK and CDR2 SYGVNS. CDR3: CAPLGSYEQSF. The CDR3 DNA is TGTGCCCCATTGGGCAGCTACGAGCAGTCCTTC.

Ten or more counts support this clonotype. The chain carries TRBV30 and TRBJ1-4, with no clear D. V was shortened by 0 bases and J by 11 bases, with 10 bases between the two germline ends. This CDR3 has 12 amino acids. Germline V gives CDR1 GTSNPN, CDR2 SVGIG (reference sequence). The CDR3 loop is CAWSVTVGKLFF. CDR3 bases: TGTGCCTGGAGTGTAACAGTTGGGAAACTGTTTTTT.

The sample holds many counts of this clonotype. The gene calls are TRBV5-1 and TRBJ1-1; D is ambiguous. With 4 bases removed from V and 1 base from J, the gap between germline ends came to 8 bases. Looked up from germline, CDR1 is SGHRS and CDR2 is YFSETQ. This CDR3 contains 13 residues. CDR3 protein: CASSHLENTEAFF. CDR3 DNA sequence: TGCGCCAGCAGCCACCTCGAGAACACTGAAGCTTTCTTT.

This clonotype was recorded many times. CDR3 sequence (DNA): TGCAGCGTTGCTACCGGGACAGGGTCCAATGAGCAGTTCTTC. Its protein is CSVATGTGSNEQFF. The V gene is TRBV29-1, the J gene TRBJ2-1, with TRBD1 matching over 9 bases. Per the germline V gene, CDR1 is SQVTM and CDR2 is ANQGSEA. The CDR3 spans 14 residues. V gave up 4 bases and J gave up 6 bases; unmatched junction bases: 7.

This clonotype was recorded many times. The rearrangement links TRBV28 to TRBJ2-1, with TRBD1 matching over 10 bases. Germline CDR1 reads MDHEN; CDR2 reads SYDVKM. V shed 3 bases, J shed 3 bases, and the junction held 20 bases outside the gene matches. The CDR3 is 21 amino acids. The CDR3 region is CASSFLGTGEPLRRVYNEQFF. CDR3 DNA: TGTGCCAGCAGTTTTTTGGGGACAGGGGAGCCCCTGAGGAGAGTCTACAATGAGCAGTTCTTC.

This clonotype was picked up a small number of times. The V gene is TRBV12-3 or TRBV12-4, the J gene TRBJ1-2, with D perhaps TRBD1 (6 bases). There are 15 residues in the CDR3. The V and J ends lost 2 bases and 1 base respectively, with 11 bases between them. In nucleotides, the CDR3 is TGTGCCAGCAGTTTAACAGGGAAAAGTAACTATGGCTACACCTTC. Its protein is CASSLTGKSNYGYTF.

This clonotype was detected ten times or more. The chain uses TRBV5-6 and TRBJ2-5; 8 positions match TRBD2. CDR3 length equals 16 residues. With V trimmed by 0 bases and J by 0 bases, 4 bases remained unmatched. Looked up from germline, CDR1 is SGHDT and CDR2 is YYEEEE. CDR3 DNA sequence: TGTGCCAGCAGCTTGGCTAGCGGGTCTTACCAAGAGACCCAGTACTTC. Amino acid sequence: CASSLASGSYQETQYF.

On this clonotype: Just one base apart from a much larger clone, this may be a read error. The chain has TRBV5-1 and TRBJ1-1, with a possible D match to TRBD1 (6 bases). The V gene's germline CDR1 is SGHRS and CDR2 YFSETQ. The V gene lost 4 bases and the J gene lost 4 bases, with 11 bases spanning the gap. This CDR3 has 13 residues. CDR3 bases: TGCGCCAGCAGCCCGGACAGACCCACTGAAGCTTTCTTT. Its translation is CASSPDRPTEAFF.

For this clonotype: A read error is possible here, since a much larger clone lies one base away. The V and J genes are TRBV12-3 or TRBV12-4 and TRBJ2-1; 9 positions match TRBD2. This CDR3 comprises 14 residues. V lost 3 bases, J lost 15 bases, and 12 bases stayed unmatched. This chain's CDR3 is CASSFSGLAGLPFF. DNA of the CDR3: TGTGCCAGCAGTTTCTCTGGCCTAGCGGGATTACCGTTCTTC.

At least ten counts were recorded for this clonotype. The J gene is TRBJ1-2, the V gene TRBV28; the D is unclear. Deletions cut 3 bases from V and 6 bases from J, with 5 bases between. The V gene's germline CDR1 is MDHEN and CDR2 SYDVKM. The CDR3 is 11 amino acids. CDR3 bases: TGTGCCAGCAGTTTCCGAGATGGCTACACCTTC. Amino acid sequence: CASSFRDGYTF.

The rearrangement links TRBV19 to TRBJ1-5; the D is unclear. CDR3 length: 14 residues. The germline V and J ends were trimmed by 5 bases and 4 bases, with 12 bases remaining between them. Germline assignment: CDR1 LNHDA and CDR2 SQIVND (reference sequence). For the CDR3, the DNA is TGTGCCAGTAGTGCCGTACCGACTAATCAGCCCCAGCATTTT. This gives the protein CASSAVPTNQPQHF.

This clonotype was counted at least ten times. This chain links TRBV20-1 with TRBJ1-5; D is possibly TRBD1 (6 bases). Germline V gene sequence: CDR1 DFQATT, CDR2 SNEGSKA (reference sequence). This CDR3 comprises 15 residues. V lost 4 bases and J lost 0, with 13 bases in between. CDR3 DNA sequence: TGCAGTGCTACAGGGGACCGCTATAGCAATCAGCCCCAGCATTTT. It encodes CSATGDRYSNQPQHF.

This clonotype has at least ten counts. This chain uses TRBV5-1 with TRBJ1-1; D is uncertain. The V gene lost 4 bases and the J gene lost 0 bases, with 16 bases spanning the gap. CDR1 is SGHRS and CDR2 is YFSETQ in the germline V gene. The CDR3 extends over 16 amino acids. The CDR3 DNA is TGCGCCAGCAGCCCCCGTCAGGTTGGTATGAACACTGAAGCTTTCTTT. Translation: CASSPRQVGMNTEAFF.

This clonotype was detected ten times or more. The V call is TRBV20-1, the J call TRBJ2-7; D assignment may be TRBD1 or TRBD2 (5 bases each). CDR3 length: 13 residues. Germline CDR1 is DFQATT and CDR2 is SNEGSKA (reference sequence). The V and J ends lost 6 bases and 5 bases respectively, with 17 bases between them. This CDR3 reads CSAREGLEDEQYF. CDR3 in DNA: TGCAGTGCCCGAGAGGGGTTAGAAGACGAGCAGTACTTC.

This clonotype was seen many times. V gene TRBV28 combines with J gene TRBJ2-3; D is perhaps TRBD1 (5 bases). Trimming shortened V by 5 bases and J by 1 base, and 16 bases separated the two germline ends. This CDR3 contains 16 residues. From germline, CDR1 is MDHEN and CDR2 SYDVKM. CDR3: CASSQTPPGRTDTQYF. DNA for the CDR3: TGTGCCAGCAGTCAGACCCCCCCAGGGCGCACAGATACGCAGTATTTT. Complete variable domain (other parts from reference TRBV28 and TRBJ2-3): DVKVTQSSRYLVKRTGEKVFLECVQDMDHENMFWYRQDPGLGLRLIYFSYDVKMKEKGDIPEGYSVSREKKERFSLILESASTNQTSMYLCASSQTPPGRTDTQYFGPGTRLTVL.

There are many counts of this clonotype. This chain uses TRBV19 with TRBJ2-1; D remains unclear. Trimming took off 9 bases at V and 4 bases at J, with 10 bases between the two ends. The CDR3 spans 12 residues. CDR1 is LNHDA and CDR2 is SQIVND in the germline V gene (reference sequence). CDR3 DNA sequence: TGTGCCAGCCGGACGTATTACAATGAGCAGTTCTTC. It encodes CASRTYYNEQFF. Full variable domain (remainder filled in from reference TRBV19 and TRBJ2-1): DGGITQSPKYLFRKEGQNVTLSCEQNLNHDAMYWYRQDPGQGLRLIYYSQIVNDFQKGDIAEGYSVSREKKESFPLTVTSAQKNPTAFYLCASRTYYNEQFFGPGTRLTVL.

This clonotype has a count of ten or more. DNA for the CDR3: TGTGCCAGCAGCCTCGGGGAGTCTAGCACAGATACGCAGTATTTT. Protein product: CASSLGESSTDTQYF. V usage is TRBV12-3 or TRBV12-4 and J usage is TRBJ2-3; a weak D match, TRBD2 (5 bases). V dropped 6 bases and J dropped 0 bases, with 13 bases sitting between them. This CDR3 comprises 15 residues.

This clonotype was detected ten times or more. This chain uses TRBV12-3 or TRBV12-4 with TRBJ2-2; the D gene is possibly TRBD1 (6 bases). Between the trimmed V and J ends, which lost 7 bases and 4 bases, there was a span of 13 bases. The length of the CDR3 is 14 residues. CDR3 sequence: CASILTGSTGELFF. Here the CDR3 DNA reads TGTGCCAGCATCCTGACAGGCTCCACCGGGGAGCTGTTTTTT.

This clonotype has a count of ten or more. The rearrangement uses TRBV7-2 and TRBJ2-5; 11 bases agree with TRBD2. The CDR3 is 14 residues long. J gave up 5 bases and V 5 bases, and 4 bases lay outside the gene matches. In germline, CDR1 is SGHTA, CDR2 FQGNSA. The CDR3 DNA reads TGTGCCAGCAGCGTTAGCGGGAGGGCGGAGACCCAGTACTTC. Protein sequence: CASSVSGRAETQYF.

The table lists this clonotype with a count of one. The CDR3 here is CASSLDRGPGTGELFF. The CDR3, as DNA: TGTGCCAGCAGTTTAGACCGGGGGCCCGGGACCGGGGAGCTGTTTTTT. This chain links TRBV28 with TRBJ2-2, with D perhaps matching TRBD1 or TRBD2 (6 bases each). V was shortened by 2 bases and J by 5 bases, with 15 bases between the two germline ends. The CDR3 extends over 16 amino acids. Germline V gene sequence: CDR1 MDHEN, CDR2 SYDVKM.

The chain carries TRBV11-2 and TRBJ2-7; the match to TRBD2 covers 9 bases. With V trimmed by 1 base and J by 4 bases, 8 bases remained unmatched. The CDR3 totals 16 residues. From germline, CDR1 is SGHAT and CDR2 FQNNGV. CDR3 bases: TGTGCCAGCAGCTTAGGACGACTAGCGGCGTGGTACGAGCAGTACTTC. Translated, it gives CASSLGRLAAWYEQYF.

In its sample, this clonotype was seen many times. The chain uses TRBV7-6 and TRBJ2-5; the match to TRBD1 covers 12 bases. After removal of 2 bases from V and 4 bases from J, the junction contained 8 bases not matched to a gene. Looked up from germline, CDR1 is SGHVS and CDR2 is FNYEAQ. The CDR3 loop spans 17 amino acids. The chain's CDR3 is CASSLNRDRGRRETQYF. The CDR3, as DNA: TGTGCCAGCAGCTTAAACCGGGACAGGGGGCGCCGAGAGACCCAGTACTTC.

This clonotype was detected many times. The chain uses TRBV5-1 and TRBJ2-1, with TRBD2 matching over 11 bases. CDR1 is SGHRS and CDR2 is YFSETQ in the germline V gene. The junction had 11 bases not matched to a gene; V was cut back by 4 bases and J by 5 bases. The CDR3 sequence is 17 residues long. The CDR3 nucleotides are TGCGCCAGCAGCCTAAGGTCGACTAGCGGGAATAACAATGAGCAGTTCTTC. Translated, it gives CASSLRSTSGNNNEQFF.

This clonotype was detected a few times. V usage is TRBV23-1 and J usage is TRBJ1-1; D is unresolved. TRBV23-1 counts as an open reading frame of uncertain function. This CDR3 has 14 amino acids. V was pared by 3 bases and J by 0 bases, with 8 bases between. The CDR3 reads CASSHHRLNTEAFF. CDR3 nucleotides: TGCGCCAGCAGTCATCACAGATTGAACACTGAAGCTTTCTTT.

Ten or more counts support this clonotype. The rearrangement uses TRBV15 and TRBJ2-5; D might be TRBD1 (5 bases). Per the germline V gene, CDR1 is LNHNV and CDR2 is YYDKDF (reference sequence). V lost 0 bases to trimming and J lost 4 bases, with 9 bases between them. The CDR3 consists of 14 residues. The CDR3 region has the DNA TGTGCCACCAGCAGAGACGACAGAGGAGAGACCCAGTACTTC. This gives the protein CATSRDDRGETQYF. The full variable domain, rest sourced from reference TRBV15 and TRBJ2-5, is DAMVIQNPRYQVTQFGKPVTLSCSQTLNHNVMYWYQQKSSQAPKLLFHYYDKDFNNEADTPDNFQSRRPNTSFCFLDIRSPGLGDTAMYLCATSRDDRGETQYFGPGTRLLVL.